Below, one T cell receptor (beta chain) is given with its context. There is no known antigen for this receptor. Base qualities are missing; no much larger clone stands one base away. The CDR3 regions of human TCRbeta chains were analyzed by immunosequencing. The study's processing was this. TCRs in the repertoires were compared against a reference library of SARS-CoV-2-specific TCRs that had been generated with the MIRA antigen-specificity platform. Breadth was defined as the fraction of unique TCRs that were SARS-CoV-2-associated, and depth was defined as the fraction of total T cells that were SARS-CoV-2-associated. Using the MIRA data, every spike-specific TCR was mapped to the spike region that the TCR reacted to and assigned to either a CD4 or a CD8 class. Log10-transformed breadth and depth values were compared by one-way ANOVA with Sidak's multiple comparisons tests. TCRdb obtained this table from immuneACCESS and retained in-frame rearrangements with V and J assigned. These tables miss some clones; where compared with another copy, unresolved V genes account for less than half of the shortfall, and the remainder is unexplained. That table is the source of V, J and clone size, and D and trimming were worked out from the DNA. Within this sample are around 35,000 clones, with 80% to 90% of them counted one time only. Around 6.5% of the sample is taken by the ten largest.

These data originate in a study of T cell responses to AZD1222 COVID-19 vaccine (dated by TCRdb to the early 2020s). Broadly, across the study: Because spike-specific TCR depth and breadth did not differ between the two schedules, AZD1222 recipients who got a second dose at roughly 4 weeks were pooled with those who got a second dose at roughly 12 weeks. A total of about 250 trial participants underwent TCR sequencing, of whom 200 to 220 had received two doses of AZD1222 and approximately 25 had received two doses of the MenACWY control vaccine. Trial participants were enrolled into age subgroups of 18-55, 56-69 and 70-plus years, which contained around 150, 28 and 57 TCR-sequenced participants, respectively.

The investigation overall reported the following: Participants were mostly white British and included more females than males, and it was suggested by the authors that clonal diversity may have been underestimated. No day 14 peak-response samples were available, so repertoires were characterized only after the peak T cell response. A significant rise in spike-specific TCR breadth and depth was observed after two AZD1222 doses relative to day 0 and relative to MenACWY recipients. Only a handful of AZD1222 recipients were SARS-CoV-2 seropositive at baseline, limiting conclusions about previously exposed vaccinees. In the small 56-69-year group, the increase in depth fell short of significance, most likely because of low power. Vaccine-associated CD4 TCRs spanned the whole spike protein, with dominant responses in regions 160-218 and 743-854. Reportedly, close to half of the unique spike-specific TCRs recognized epitopes lying outside the regions that are mutated in the B.1.351 and B.1.1.7 variants.

V sheds 3 bases and J sheds 0 bases, leaving 13 bases between their ends. The germline V gene gives CDR1 as SGDLS and CDR2 as YYNGEE. Taken from cysteine to phenylalanine, the CDR3 has 16 residues. Kept here is only the CDR3 DNA, which spans 48 bases and is read in frame from base 1. The time point label on this specimen signifies: baseline before first vaccination. Samples from vaccinated people were obtained from the UK trials COV001 and COV002, which included a single-blind randomized controlled phase 2/3 trial of AZD1222 (ChAdOx1 nCoV-19) in healthy adults. For TCRbeta chain sequencing, PBMC samples from trial participants were taken at day 0 and at day 28 after the second dose.

The material sequenced was peripheral blood, taken on day 0 of AZD1222 vaccination. The receptor's source is an adult in good health. This sequence uses TRBV9 and TRBJ2-1; the D call is possibly TRBD1 or TRBD2, each sharing 5 bases. Read as DNA, the sequence is TGTGCCAGCAGCGCCCGGGACGGCTTCTCCTACAATGAGCAGTTCTTC. Its translation is CASSARDGFSYNEQFF. Beyond the CDR3, the reference TRBV9 and TRBJ2-1 genes provide the residues; the full variable domain reads: DSGVTQTPKHLITATGQRVTLRCSPRSGDLSVYWYQQSLDQGLQFLIQYYNGEERAKGNILERFSAQQFPDLHSELNLSSLELGDSALYFCASSARDGFSYNEQFFGPGTRLTVL.